These 15 T cell receptor beta chains originate from one sample sequenced in a study of T-cell reconstitution after alpha-beta-depleted transplantation in children. During its preparation, the TCRbeta library received unique molecular identifiers. TCRdb independently ran MiXCR on the PCR reads; one entry per CDR3 protein. Found here are 500,000 to 600,000 distinct CDR3 sequences, approximately 32% of them singletons; the top ten hold approximately 2.3%. The sequencing used PBMCs from the stem cell graft donor, collected from the stem cell graft. The receptors derive from a human donor who donated a stem cell graft to a child with aplastic anemia.

In this sample, this clonotype turned up a few times. The CDR3 region has the DNA TGTGCCATCAGTGAGTCTAAAGGATACACCGGGGAGCTGTTTTTT. It is translated as CAISESKGYTGELFF. This sequence joins TRBV10-3 and TRBJ2-2; D not resolved. The CDR3 extends over 15 amino acids. Trimming took off 0 bases at V and 3 bases at J, with 8 bases between the two ends. Per the germline V gene, CDR1 is ENHRY and CDR2 is SYGVKD.

V usage is TRBV7-8 and J usage is TRBJ2-1; 7 bases line up with TRBD2. The CDR3 is 14 amino acids. Germline-derived CDR1 and CDR2 are SGHVS and FQNEAQ. The J segment lost 5 bases and the V segment lost 2 bases, leaving 3 bases of the junction unmatched. The chain's CDR3 is CASSLSGTNNEQFF. The CDR3 nucleotides are TGTGCCAGCAGCTTAAGCGGGACCAACAATGAGCAGTTCTTC.

Many counts were recorded for this clonotype. This chain connects TRBV12-3 or TRBV12-4 to TRBJ1-6; D unresolved. Trimming pared 1 base from V and 10 bases from J, leaving 8 bases between. The CDR3 covers 13 residues. Here the CDR3 DNA reads TGTGCCAGCAGTTTAGGGTTGGGATCACCCCTCCACTTT. Translating it yields CASSLGLGSPLHF.

This sequence joins TRBV18 and TRBJ2-7; D may be TRBD1 or TRBD2 (5 bases each). The V gene lost 3 bases and the J gene lost 6 bases, with 18 bases spanning the gap. There are 15 residues in the CDR3. Germline CDR1 is KGHSH and CDR2 is LQKENI. The CDR3: CASSPTGPPRGEQYV. The CDR3 nucleotides read TGTGCCAGCTCACCTACAGGACCACCTCGGGGCGAGCAGTACGTC.

This clonotype was seen only a few times. This rearrangement joins TRBV7-9 to TRBJ2-1; 12 bases align to TRBD2. The length of the CDR3 is 15 residues. V shed 5 bases and J 9 bases; nucleotides not matched to a gene: 8. In germline, CDR1 is SEHNR, CDR2 FQNEAQ (reference sequence). The CDR3 DNA sequence: TGTGCCAGCAGCCCAAGGACTAGCGGGAACACTGAGCAGTTCTTC. Translating it yields CASSPRTSGNTEQFF. Supplemented by reference TRBV7-9 and TRBJ2-1, the full variable domain reads DTGVSQNPRHKITKRGQNVTFRCDPISEHNRLYWYRQTLGQGPEFLTYFQNEAQLEKSRLLSDRFSAERPKGSFSTLEIQRTEQGDSAMYLCASSPRTSGNTEQFFGPGTRLTVL.

This rearrangement joins TRBV6-1 to TRBJ2-1, with TRBD2 identical over 11 bases. The CDR3 runs to 16 residues. Germline values: CDR1 MNHNS, CDR2 SASEGT. The junction had 8 bases not matched to a gene; V was cut back by 6 bases and J by 4 bases. CDR3 loop: CASRPTSGVQYNEQFF. The DNA for the CDR3 is TGTGCCAGCAGACCGACTAGCGGGGTCCAATACAATGAGCAGTTCTTC.

Here the CDR3 reads CASSLAPPSGSRGQTQYF. The CDR3 nucleotides read TGTGCCAGCAGCTTAGCCCCTCCTAGCGGGAGTCGCGGACAGACCCAGTACTTC. The chain joins TRBV7-2 to TRBJ2-5, with 10 bases fitting TRBD2. The CDR3 is 18 residues long. Trimming cost V 0 bases and J 6 bases; bases outside gene matches: 13. Germline V gives CDR1 SGHTA, CDR2 FQGNSA.

This clonotype was counted only a few times. This chain joins TRBV13 and TRBJ2-1; D perhaps matches TRBD2 (5 bases). Germline lookup yields CDR1 PRHDT and CDR2 FYEKMQ (reference sequence). The CDR3 consists of 14 residues. The germline V and J ends were trimmed by 4 bases and 8 bases, with 15 bases remaining between them. The CDR3 sequence: CASSSKPREYEQFF. CDR3 nucleotide sequence: TGTGCCAGCAGCTCGAAGCCTCGGGAATATGAGCAGTTCTTC.

This clonotype came up once. This chain joins TRBV18 and TRBJ2-1; the D is unclear. The V gene lost 0 bases and the J gene lost 6 bases, with 9 bases spanning the gap. Germline loops: CDR1 KGHSH, CDR2 LQKENI. The CDR3 sequence is 14 residues long. The CDR3 DNA is TGTGCCAGCTCACCACCTGGGGTCGGCAATGAGCAGTTCTTC. Translated, it gives CASSPPGVGNEQFF.

This clonotype was counted only a few times. V gene TRBV20-1 combines with J gene TRBJ2-5, with 7 bases fitting TRBD2. The germline V gene has CDR1 DFQATT and CDR2 SNEGSKA (reference sequence). Trimming cost V 0 bases and J 0 bases; bases outside gene matches: 4. The CDR3 runs 15 residues. The CDR3 bases are TGCAGTGCTAGAGATTTTAGCGGGCACCAAGAGACCCAGTACTTC. Protein: CSARDFSGHQETQYF.

The V gene is TRBV7-2, the J gene TRBJ2-2, with 8 bases fitting TRBD2. This CDR3 region has 14 residues. The V gene's germline CDR1 is SGHTA and CDR2 FQGNSA. The ends lost 6 bases at V and 6 bases at J; junction bases unmatched: 6. The CDR3 bases are TGTGCCAGCAGGCCGGGACTAGAAGCCGGGGAGCTGTTTTTT. It is translated as CASRPGLEAGELFF.

For this clonotype: Mismatch with germline at one junction end may stem from a read error. The rearrangement joins TRBV5-1 to TRBJ2-2; 10 bases are a match to TRBD1. The V gene's germline CDR1 is SGHRS and CDR2 YFSETQ. The CDR3 is 15 residues long. The DNA for the CDR3 is TGCTCCAGCAGCGAGGGACAGGGGTACACCGGGGAGCTGTTTTTT. This sequence encodes CSSSEGQGYTGELFF.

The V call is TRBV11-2, the J call TRBJ2-7; 8 bases are shared with TRBD1. The CDR3 has 14 residues. In germline, CDR1 is SGHAT, CDR2 FQNNGV. J lost 6 bases, V lost 1 base, and 5 bases had no gene match. CDR3 sequence: CASSLAGGSTEQYV. The DNA of the CDR3 is TGTGCCAGCAGCTTAGCAGGGGGCTCCACCGAGCAGTACGTC.

V is TRBV6-5 and J is TRBJ2-3; either TRBD1 or TRBD2 may supply D (5 bases each). The CDR3 loop spans 15 amino acids. CDR1 and CDR2 (germline): MNHEY, SVGAGI. Trimming took 2 bases from V and 3 from J, leaving 12 bases between them. This CDR3 is CASSYEGKGTDTQYF. The CDR3 DNA sequence: TGTGCCAGCAGTTACGAGGGGAAAGGGACAGATACGCAGTATTTT.

This sequence joins TRBV6-5 and TRBJ1-4; 8 bases align to TRBD1. V trimming: 4 bases; J trimming: 8 bases; junction bases outside the gene matches: 3. This CDR3 has 13 amino acids. The V gene's germline CDR1 is MNHEY and CDR2 SVGAGI. In DNA, the CDR3 is TGTGCCAGCAGTTCAGGGGGCTGGGAAAAACTGTTTTTT. It is translated as CASSSGGWEKLFF.